This T cell receptor beta chain was observed in a study of patients and donors after allogeneic stem cell transplantation. Between the trimmed V and J ends, which lost 5 bases and 2 bases, there was a span of 19 bases. The CDR3 is 15 residues long. Germline CDR1 is SQVTM and CDR2 is ANQGSEA. One entry per CDR3 protein, called by TCRdb with MiXCR from the RT-PCR reads. Of about a million distinct CDR3 sequences listed, roughly 18% are singletons. The chain combines TRBV29-1 with TRBJ2-7; D possibly corresponds to TRBD2 (5 bases). The receptor comes from a human donor who was either an allogeneic HSCT recipient or a stem cell or donor lymphocyte infusion donor (not recorded which). It is not recorded whose cells these are; they may come from a transplant donor. Sequencing input: blood, either unsorted or a sorted T cell fraction (not recorded which). The CDR3 region is CSVFEGSHSTYEQYF. DNA for the CDR3: TGCAGCGTTTTCGAGGGATCGCACTCCACCTACGAGCAGTACTTC.